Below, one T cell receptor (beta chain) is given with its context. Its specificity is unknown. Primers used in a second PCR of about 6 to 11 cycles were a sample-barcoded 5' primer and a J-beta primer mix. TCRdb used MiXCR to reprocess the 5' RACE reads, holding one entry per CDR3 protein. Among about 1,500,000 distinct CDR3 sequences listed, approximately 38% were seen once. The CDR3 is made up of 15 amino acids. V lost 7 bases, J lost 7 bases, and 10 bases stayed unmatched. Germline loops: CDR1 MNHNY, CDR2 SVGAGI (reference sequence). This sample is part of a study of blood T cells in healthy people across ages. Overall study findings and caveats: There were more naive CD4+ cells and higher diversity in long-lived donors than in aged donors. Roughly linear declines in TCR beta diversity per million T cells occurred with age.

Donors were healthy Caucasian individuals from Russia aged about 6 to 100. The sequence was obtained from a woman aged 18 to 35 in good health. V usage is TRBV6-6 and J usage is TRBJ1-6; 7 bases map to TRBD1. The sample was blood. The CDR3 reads CASTHKQGSNSPLHF. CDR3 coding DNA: TGTGCCAGCACCCATAAACAGGGGTCCAATTCACCCCTCCACTTT.